The 26 T cell receptor beta chains presented below share a single source sample, sequenced in a study of T cell responses to AZD1222 COVID-19 vaccine. Clones were sequenced by immunoSEQ multiplex PCR, and TCRdb holds only the in-frame ones, with some missing. The profile covers over 110,000 clones, with roughly 91% appearing a single time and approximately 5.4% taken by the ten largest. Specimen: peripheral blood, collected on day 0 of AZD1222 vaccination. These receptors came from an adult in good health.

V and J are TRBV7-2 and TRBJ2-5; D gene uncertain. The CDR3 sequence is 17 residues long. Germline lookup yields CDR1 SGHTA and CDR2 FQGNSA. The V gene lost 1 base and the J gene lost 1 base, with 16 bases spanning the gap. CDR3 in amino acids: CASSLGFRLTFQETQYF. The CDR3, as DNA: TGTGCCAGCAGCTTAGGCTTCCGGTTGACTTTCCAAGAGACCCAGTACTTC.

The chain combines TRBV2 with TRBJ1-5; possibly TRBD1 for D (6 bases). Germline CDR1 SNHLY, CDR2 FYNNEI. The CDR3 sequence is 13 residues long. The V gene lost 4 bases and the J gene lost 4 bases, with 8 bases spanning the gap. For the CDR3, the DNA is TGTGCCAGCAGTGTGGGGGCTAATCAGCCCCAGCATTTT. Encoded protein: CASSVGANQPQHF.

This rearrangement joins TRBV30 to TRBJ1-6; D remains unclear. The V gene's germline CDR1 is GTSNPN and CDR2 SVGIG (reference sequence). The CDR3 totals 15 residues. Trimming left V 5 bases short and J 0 bases short, with 11 bases between. The CDR3 coding sequence is TGTGCCTGGGGTAACGAAAACTCCTATAATTCACCCCTCCACTTT. This codes for CAWGNENSYNSPLHF.

The V call is TRBV10-3, the J call TRBJ1-3, with D uncertain. Germline CDR1 reads ENHRY; CDR2 reads SYGVKD. V lost 2 bases and J 6 bases, leaving 14 bases between the germline ends. This CDR3 comprises 15 residues. CDR3 sequence reads: CAISERSTVSNTIYF. Written as DNA, the CDR3 is TGTGCCATCAGTGAGCGAAGTACAGTTTCAAACACCATATATTTT.

The V gene is TRBV29-1, the J gene TRBJ2-5, with D possibly TRBD2 on 7 matching bases. The length of the CDR3 is 14 residues. Germline V CDR1 and CDR2: SQVTM, ANQGSEA. Trimming cost V 6 bases and J 5 bases, with 19 bases left between them. In DNA, the CDR3 is TGCAGCGTCAAGGGACAACCAGCGGGGGAGACCCAGTACTTC. This codes for CSVKGQPAGETQYF.

This rearrangement joins TRBV7-2 to TRBJ1-6; D perhaps matches TRBD1 (5 bases). The CDR3 contains 15 residues. CDR1 is SGHTA, CDR2 FQGNSA, per germline. Trimming removed 5 bases from V and 10 bases from J, with 18 bases in between. The CDR3 region is CASSLNRGRDSPLHF. In DNA, the CDR3 is TGTGCCAGCAGCCTCAATCGGGGCCGGGACTCACCCCTCCACTTT. Full variable domain (rest looked up from reference TRBV7-2 and TRBJ1-6): GAGVSQSPSNKVTEKGKDVELRCDPISGHTALYWYRQSLGQGLEFLIYFQGNSAPDKSGLPSDRFSAERTGGSVSTLTIQRTQQEDSAVYLCASSLNRGRDSPLHFGNGTRLTVT.

The V and J genes are TRBV6-5 and TRBJ2-3; 8 positions match TRBD2. Germline V gene data show CDR1 as MNHEY and CDR2 as SVGAGI. This CDR3 comprises 15 residues. Losses at the gene ends were 5 bases for V and 1 base for J; bases not matched to a gene: 5. CDR3 loop: CASSPTLAGTDTQYF. The CDR3 bases are TGTGCCAGCAGTCCCACACTAGCGGGCACAGATACGCAGTATTTT.

This clone appeared once. The chain combines TRBV6-5 with TRBJ2-1; the D call may be TRBD1 or TRBD2 (7 bases each). Germline V gene sequence: CDR1 MNHEY, CDR2 SVGAGI. The CDR3 has 16 residues. V lost 4 bases and J lost 5, with 18 bases in between. CDR3 coding DNA: TGTGCCAGCAGTTTCCATGGGAGGGGGCTGAACAATGAGCAGTTCTTC. This encodes CASSFHGRGLNNEQFF.

The CDR3 spells CASTRKGSSQETQYF. The CDR3 DNA is TGTGCCAGCACCCGAAAGGGGAGCAGCCAAGAGACCCAGTACTTC. V gene TRBV2 combines with J gene TRBJ2-5; perhaps D is TRBD1 or TRBD2 (5 bases each). V was clipped by 7 bases and J by 1 base, with 16 bases between them. Germline CDR1 is SNHLY and CDR2 is FYNNEI. The CDR3 consists of 15 residues.

In the case of this clone: Additional DNA sequences in this sample encode the identical CDR3. This sequence joins TRBV18 and TRBJ2-5; D unclear. The CDR3 is 11 residues long. V gave up 4 bases and J gave up 3 bases, with 3 bases separating them. The germline V gene encodes CDR1 KGHSH and CDR2 LQKENI. CDR3 residues: CASSREETQYF. The CDR3 DNA sequence: TGTGCCAGCTCACGGGAAGAGACCCAGTACTTC.

The V gene is TRBV2, the J gene TRBJ2-7; D call uncertain. The CDR3 spans 11 residues. Trimming removed 3 bases from V and 4 bases from J, with 4 bases in between. Germline CDR1 is SNHLY and CDR2 is FYNNEI. The CDR3 loop is CASSEFYEQYF. In DNA form, the CDR3 reads TGTGCCAGCAGTGAGTTTTACGAGCAGTACTTC.

The rearrangement links TRBV6-2 or TRBV6-3 to TRBJ1-1; D remains unclear. V lost 0 bases and J lost 11, with 13 bases in between. CDR1 and CDR2 (germline): MNHEY, SVGEGT. There are 13 residues in the CDR3. The CDR3: CASSYSREAEAFF. The CDR3 DNA reads as TGTGCCAGCAGTTACTCGAGGGAAGCGGAGGCTTTCTTT.

In this sample, this clone turned up once. The rearrangement uses TRBV19 and TRBJ2-7, with TRBD1 matching over 9 bases. The CDR3 is 16 residues long. J gave up 0 bases and V 10 bases, and 13 bases lay outside the gene matches. CDR1 and CDR2 (germline): LNHDA, SQIVND (reference sequence). The CDR3 reads CATKAQGTGSSYEQYF. DNA for the CDR3: TGTGCCACTAAGGCCCAAGGGACAGGGAGCTCCTACGAGCAGTACTTC.

V is TRBV7-2 and J is TRBJ1-4; D gene ambiguous. V was pared by 2 bases and J by 4 bases, with 8 bases between. The CDR3 is made up of 14 amino acids. The germline CDR1 and CDR2 sequences are SGHTA and FQGNSA. For the CDR3, the DNA is TGTGCCAGCAGCTTAACCGCATTTAATGAAAAACTGTTTTTT. Encoded protein: CASSLTAFNEKLFF.

J is TRBJ1-1 and V is TRBV29-1; the D gene is possibly TRBD1 (5 bases). In germline, CDR1 is SQVTM, CDR2 ANQGSEA. Trimming pared 6 bases from V and 3 bases from J, leaving 17 bases between. The CDR3 is made up of 14 amino acids. CDR3 sequence: CSVPSAQGYTEAFF. As DNA, the CDR3 is TGCAGCGTCCCATCGGCCCAGGGTTACACTGAAGCTTTCTTT.

This chain uses TRBV3-1 (or the pseudogene TRBV3-2) with TRBJ2-5; unclear D gene. This CDR3 is built from 11 residues. Per the germline V gene, CDR1 is LGHDT and CDR2 is YNNKEL (reference sequence). Trimming pared 6 bases from V and 4 bases from J, leaving 6 bases between. CDR3 residues: CASRRAETQYF. The CDR3 DNA sequence: TGTGCCAGCAGGCGAGCAGAGACCCAGTACTTC.

This chain joins TRBV6-5 and TRBJ1-2; D is unclear. The germline V and J ends were trimmed by 4 bases and 0 bases, with 9 bases remaining between them. CDR1 is MNHEY, CDR2 SVGAGI, per germline. The CDR3 is 14 residues long. CDR3 protein: CASSSAEANYGYTF. CDR3 DNA sequence: TGTGCCAGCAGTTCGGCGGAAGCTAACTATGGCTACACCTTC.

A single count supports this clone. The V gene is TRBV25-1, the J gene TRBJ2-1; D is unclear. The V gene lost 3 bases and the J gene lost 0 bases, with 18 bases spanning the gap. The CDR3 extends over 18 amino acids. Germline V gene sequence: CDR1 MGHDK, CDR2 SYGVNS. CDR3 sequence: CASSDAVHGLTSYNEQFF. CDR3 in DNA: TGTGCCAGCAGTGATGCGGTTCATGGGCTCACCTCCTACAATGAGCAGTTCTTC. Full variable domain (rest looked up from reference TRBV25-1 and TRBJ2-1): EADIYQTPRYLVIGTGKKITLECSQTMGHDKMYWYQQDPGMELHLIHYSYGVNSTEKGDLSSESTVSRIRTEHFPLTLESARPSHTSQYLCASSDAVHGLTSYNEQFFGPGTRLTVL.

This chain links TRBV30 with TRBJ2-7; 9 bases match TRBD1. Looked up from germline, CDR1 is GTSNPN and CDR2 is SVGIG (reference sequence). The CDR3 has 15 residues. V lost 4 bases, J lost 1 base, and 8 bases stayed unmatched. CDR3 sequence: CAWTQGAVGSYEQYF. In DNA, the CDR3 is TGTGCCTGGACACAGGGGGCAGTGGGATCCTACGAGCAGTACTTC. The full variable domain, its missing parts supplied by reference TRBV30 and TRBJ2-7, is SQTIHQWPATLVQPVGSPLSLECTVEGTSNPNLYWYRQAAGRGLQLLFYSVGIGQISSEVPQNLSASRPQDRQFILSSKKLLLSDSGFYLCAWTQGAVGSYEQYFGPGTRLTVT.

The rearrangement links TRBV9 to TRBJ1-3; D gene ambiguous. The CDR3 totals 13 residues. Germline V gene data show CDR1 as SGDLS and CDR2 as YYNGEE. With 1 base removed from V and 4 bases from J, the gap between germline ends came to 6 bases. Written as DNA, the CDR3 is TGTGCCAGCAGCGTATCGTGGGGAAACACCATATATTTT. Its translation: CASSVSWGNTIYF.

The CDR3 nucleotides are TGCGCCAGCAGCCAAGTGCCAGGGAACTACGAGCAGTACTTC. This sequence encodes CASSQVPGNYEQYF. This chain uses TRBV4-1 with TRBJ2-7; D is possibly TRBD1 (5 bases). CDR3 length: 14 amino acids. CDR1 is MGHRA and CDR2 is YSYEKL in the germline V gene. V was trimmed by 1 base and J by 3 bases, leaving 10 bases between them.

This clone was seen once. The rearrangement links TRBV27 to TRBJ2-1; D is ambiguous. Germline CDR1 reads MNHEY; CDR2 reads SMNVEV (reference sequence). V lost 7 bases and J lost 4, with 11 bases in between. CDR3 length equals 13 residues. CDR3 in amino acids: CASNPWGYNEQFF. The CDR3 DNA reads as TGTGCCAGCAACCCATGGGGATACAATGAGCAGTTCTTC.

The CDR3 DNA reads as TGTGCCAGCAGCCAAGGGACTAGCGGGAGGATAAGATACAATGAGCAGTTCTTC. Translation: CASSQGTSGRIRYNEQFF. The chain uses TRBV3-1 (or the pseudogene TRBV3-2) and TRBJ2-1, with 14 bases matching TRBD2. The length of the CDR3 is 18 residues. The V and J ends lost 1 base and 4 bases, in that order; junction bases with no gene match: 6. CDR1 and CDR2 (germline): LGHDT, YNNKEL (reference sequence).

The chain recombines TRBV6-2 or TRBV6-3 with TRBJ1-2; D remains ambiguous. Trimming took off 2 bases at V and 4 bases at J, with 8 bases between the two ends. CDR1 is MNHEY and CDR2 is SVGEGT in the germline V gene. The CDR3 is 13 amino acids. The chain's CDR3 is CASSYQTLYGYTF. The CDR3 coding sequence is TGTGCCAGCAGTTACCAGACCCTCTATGGCTACACCTTC.

V is TRBV10-3 and J is TRBJ1-2, with D perhaps TRBD1 (5 bases). The germline V and J ends were trimmed by 11 bases and 4 bases, with 23 bases remaining between them. Germline V gene lookup returns CDR1 ENHRY and CDR2 SYGVKD. This CDR3 has 15 residues. The CDR3 spells CAAAPQRGRGYGYTF. For the CDR3, the DNA is TGTGCCGCCGCCCCGCAGAGGGGTCGCGGCTATGGCTACACCTTC.

About this clone: Additional DNA sequences in this sample encode the identical CDR3. The chain uses TRBV9 and TRBJ2-1; D is uncertain. V shed 0 bases and J shed 6 bases, with 7 bases lying between them. Looked up from germline, CDR1 is SGDLS and CDR2 is YYNGEE. This CDR3 spans 13 amino acids. Written as DNA, the CDR3 is TGTGCCAGCAGCGTAGATGGTGGCAATGAGCAGTTCTTC. Translating gives CASSVDGGNEQFF.